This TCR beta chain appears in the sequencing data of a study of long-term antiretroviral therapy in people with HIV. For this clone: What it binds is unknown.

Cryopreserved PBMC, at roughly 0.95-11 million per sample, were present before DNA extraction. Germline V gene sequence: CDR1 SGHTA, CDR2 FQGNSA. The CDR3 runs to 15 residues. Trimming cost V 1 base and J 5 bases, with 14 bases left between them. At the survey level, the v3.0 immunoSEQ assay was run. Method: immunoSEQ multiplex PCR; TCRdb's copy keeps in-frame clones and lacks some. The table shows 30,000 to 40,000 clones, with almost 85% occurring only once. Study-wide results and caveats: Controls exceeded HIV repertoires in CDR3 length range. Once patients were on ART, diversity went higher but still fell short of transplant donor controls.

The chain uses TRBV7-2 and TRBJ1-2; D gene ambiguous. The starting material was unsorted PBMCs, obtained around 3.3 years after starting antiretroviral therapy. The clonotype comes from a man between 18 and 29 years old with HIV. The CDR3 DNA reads TGTGCCAGCAGCTTAGGGTCCCGTACTGATTATGGCTACACCTTC. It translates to CASSLGSRTDYGYTF.